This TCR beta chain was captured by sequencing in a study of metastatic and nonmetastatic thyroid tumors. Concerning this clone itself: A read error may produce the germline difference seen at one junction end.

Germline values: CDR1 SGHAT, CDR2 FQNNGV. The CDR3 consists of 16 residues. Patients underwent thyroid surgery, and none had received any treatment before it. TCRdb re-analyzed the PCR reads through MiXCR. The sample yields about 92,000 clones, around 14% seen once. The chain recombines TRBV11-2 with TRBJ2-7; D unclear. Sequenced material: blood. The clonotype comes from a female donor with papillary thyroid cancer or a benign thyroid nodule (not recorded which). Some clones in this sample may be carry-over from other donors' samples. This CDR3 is CAISSFPMGLSYEQYF. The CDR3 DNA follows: TGTGCCATCAGCTCGTTTCCGATGGGTCTCTCCTACGAGCAGTACTTC.